The 23 T cell receptor beta chains below come from one sample, sequenced in a study of OX40 agonist ivuxolimab in advanced cancers. The data were produced by immunoSEQ multiplex PCR, yet TCRdb's version contains in-frame clones alone and is incomplete. The data show some 16,000 clones, with about four fifths seen just once and 12% held by the top ten. The input for sequencing was CD4+ or CD8+ T cells sorted from blood, taken in a trial of the OX40 agonist ivuxolimab. Receptor source: an adult with an advanced solid tumor such as melanoma, head and neck, liver or kidney cancer.

V is TRBV4-3 and J is TRBJ2-7; D remains ambiguous. V was pared by 1 base and J by 4 bases, with 8 bases between. This CDR3 comprises 13 residues. CDR1 is LGHNA, CDR2 YSLEER, per germline. Here the CDR3 reads CASSQGQAYEQYF. The CDR3 DNA sequence: TGCGCCAGCAGCCAAGGGCAAGCATACGAGCAGTACTTC.

CDR3 DNA sequence: TGTGCCATCAGTGAGTCTTTGGGGGGTGCGACAGATACGCAGTATTTT. This translates into CAISESLGGATDTQYF. This chain joins TRBV10-3 and TRBJ2-3, with D possibly being TRBD2 (6 bases). This CDR3 has 16 amino acids. V was clipped by 0 bases and J by 3 bases, with 13 bases between them. Per germline, CDR1 ENHRY and CDR2 SYGVKD.

This clone was seen a few times. The chain combines TRBV13 with TRBJ1-2; perhaps TRBD1 as D (6 bases). Trimming took 9 bases from V and 1 from J, leaving 12 bases between them. This CDR3 is 13 amino acids long. From germline, CDR1 is PRHDT and CDR2 FYEKMQ (reference sequence). The CDR3 spells CASRDKNNYGYTF. CDR3 bases: TGTGCCAGTCGGGACAAAAATAACTATGGCTACACCTTC.

V is TRBV4-2 and J is TRBJ2-7, with 9 nucleotides matching TRBD2. CDR3 length: 16 amino acids. Losses at the gene ends were 2 bases for V and 2 bases for J; bases not matched to a gene: 7. CDR1 is LGHNA and CDR2 is YNFKEQ in the germline V gene. CDR3 coding DNA: TGTGCCAGCAGCCAAACAACTAGCGGGCCGACCTACGAGCAGTACTTC. This encodes CASSQTTSGPTYEQYF.

This clone was seen a single time. The V and J genes are TRBV6-5 and TRBJ2-5; the D is unclear. Germline V gene lookup returns CDR1 MNHEY and CDR2 SVGAGI. The CDR3 is 13 amino acids. V lost 0 bases, J lost 3 bases, and 5 bases lay in between. The CDR3 sequence: CASSYSTEETQYF. The CDR3 coding sequence is TGTGCCAGCAGTTACTCGACGGAAGAGACCCAGTACTTC.

Comment on this clone: A junction boundary mismatches the germline segment, possibly from a read error. The J gene is TRBJ2-5, the V gene TRBV4-3; D is undetermined. This CDR3 contains 15 residues. CDR1 LGHNA and CDR2 YSLEER come from the germline V gene. The DNA of the CDR3 is TGCGCCAGCAGCCAAGAATTTTCCCTGGGCCGAAACCCCCACTTC. It translates to CASSQEFSLGRNPHF.

The chain combines TRBV6-4 with TRBJ2-5; no definite D call. Deletions cut 4 bases from V and 2 bases from J, with 8 bases between. The CDR3 is made up of 13 amino acids. Germline V gene lookup returns CDR1 MRHNA and CDR2 SNTAGT. CDR3 sequence (DNA): TGTGCCAGCAGTGTGTCGGCTCAAGAGACCCAGTACTTC. This codes for CASSVSAQETQYF.

The CDR3 here is CASSAGGAYYNSPLHF. For the CDR3, the DNA is TGTGCCAGCAGCGCAGGGGGCGCATACTATAATTCACCCCTCCACTTT. The chain employs TRBV2 and TRBJ1-6; TRBD1 matches at 8 bases. V shed 6 bases and J 3 bases; nucleotides not matched to a gene: 7. The CDR3 loop spans 16 amino acids. The germline CDR1 and CDR2 sequences are SNHLY and FYNNEI. The full variable domain, with the rest looked up from reference TRBV2 and TRBJ1-6, is EPEVTQTPSHQVTQMGQEVILRCVPISNHLYFYWYRQILGQKVEFLVSFYNNEISEKSEIFDDQFSVERPDGSNFTLKIRSTKLEDSAMYFCASSAGGAYYNSPLHFGNGTRLTVT.

CDR3 sequence reads: CASSEPGTVWTDTQYF. In nucleotides, the CDR3 is TGCGCCAGCAGTGAGCCCGGGACAGTTTGGACAGATACGCAGTATTTT. The chain employs TRBV10-2 and TRBJ2-3; 7 bases map to TRBD1. The germline gives CDR1 WSHSY, CDR2 SAAADI. V lost 2 bases to trimming and J lost 3 bases; unmatched junction nucleotides: 8. This CDR3 is 16 amino acids long.

The genes are TRBV9 and TRBJ1-1, with a weak D call TRBD1 (5 bases). The CDR3 spans 15 residues. Germline CDR1 SGDLS, CDR2 YYNGEE. The germline V and J ends were trimmed by 4 bases and 0 bases, with 13 bases remaining between them. CDR3 sequence reads: CASSSDSGLNTEAFF. Written as DNA, the CDR3 is TGTGCCAGCAGCTCCGACAGCGGCTTGAACACTGAAGCTTTCTTT.

This chain links TRBV4-3 with TRBJ2-1; D unresolved. V was shortened by 4 bases and J by 4 bases, with 23 bases between the two germline ends. Germline CDR1 LGHNA, CDR2 YSLEER. The length of the CDR3 is 18 residues. CDR3 nucleotide sequence: TGCGCCAGCAGCCTAGATGTAAGTAGAAGCGTCTTATACAATGAGCAGTTCTTC. This sequence encodes CASSLDVSRSVLYNEQFF.

CDR3 protein: CASDWGGRTDTQYF. The CDR3 DNA sequence: TGCGCCAGCGACTGGGGGGGGCGGACAGATACGCAGTATTTT. This chain connects TRBV4-1 to TRBJ2-3; a weak D match, TRBD2 (7 bases). Per germline, CDR1 MGHRA and CDR2 YSYEKL. The CDR3 consists of 14 residues. The germline V and J ends were trimmed by 8 bases and 3 bases, with 15 bases remaining between them.

This clone has only a few counts. This chain connects TRBV7-6 to TRBJ2-1; TRBD2 aligns across 7 bases. The junction had 12 bases not matched to a gene; V was cut back by 2 bases and J by 2 bases. In germline, CDR1 is SGHVS, CDR2 FNYEAQ. CDR3 length equals 18 residues. CDR3 sequence (DNA): TGTGCCAGCAGCTTATCAGCGGGGTCCTCCCTGGCCTACAATGAGCAGTTCTTC. It codes for CASSLSAGSSLAYNEQFF.

A few counts support this clone. V gene TRBV6-5 combines with J gene TRBJ1-1; D ambiguous. The CDR3 has 14 residues. The germline gives CDR1 MNHEY, CDR2 SVGAGI. V lost 2 bases and J lost 6, with 13 bases in between. The CDR3 DNA follows: TGTGCCAGCAGTTACACAAACTCTGGGTCTGAAGCTTTCTTT. Translating it yields CASSYTNSGSEAFF.

This chain connects TRBV7-6 to TRBJ1-1; 9 nucleotides line up with TRBD1. V trimming: 1 base; J trimming: 4 bases; junction bases outside the gene matches: 7. Germline values: CDR1 SGHVS, CDR2 FNYEAQ. There are 16 residues in the CDR3. CDR3 bases: TGTGCCAGCAGCTTAGGATCTGGACAGGGGAGCACTGAAGCTTTCTTT. Its translation is CASSLGSGQGSTEAFF. Using reference TRBV7-6 and TRBJ1-1 for the parts outside the CDR3, the full variable domain is GAGVSQSPRYKVTKRGQDVALRCDPISGHVSLYWYRQALGQGPEFLTYFNYEAQQDKSGLPNDRFSAERPEGSISTLTIQRTEQRDSAMYRCASSLGSGQGSTEAFFGQGTRLTVV.

The chain combines TRBV5-6 with TRBJ1-5, with D uncertain. Germline CDR1 SGHDT, CDR2 YYEEEE. V gave up 0 bases and J gave up 3 bases, with 7 bases separating them. This CDR3 comprises 14 residues. CDR3 residues: CASSLGHNNQPQHF. The CDR3 nucleotides read TGTGCCAGCAGCTTGGGGCACAACAATCAGCCCCAGCATTTT.

The V gene is TRBV27, the J gene TRBJ1-1; TRBD1 agrees at 10 bases. CDR3 length equals 15 residues. V trimming: 3 bases; J trimming: 4 bases; junction bases outside the gene matches: 5. CDR1 MNHEY and CDR2 SMNVEV come from the germline V gene (reference sequence). CDR3 protein: CASSLTGGWGTEAFF. DNA of the CDR3: TGTGCCAGCAGTTTGACAGGGGGCTGGGGCACTGAAGCTTTCTTT.

CDR3 residues: CAISVTGRNEQFF. CDR3 in DNA: TGTGCCATCAGTGTAACAGGGAGAAATGAGCAGTTCTTC. The chain has TRBV10-3 and TRBJ2-1, with a tentative D call TRBD1 (6 bases). Trimming removed 4 bases from V and 7 bases from J, with 11 bases in between. Germline loops: CDR1 ENHRY, CDR2 SYGVKD. The CDR3 totals 13 residues.

To note about this clone: The junction and the germline gene differ at one end; a read error may be behind it. This chain links TRBV10-3 with TRBJ2-7; no definite D call. Germline V gives CDR1 ENHRY, CDR2 SYGVKD. This CDR3 has 12 residues. As DNA, the CDR3 is TGTGCCAGCAGTTACGGGCCCTACGAGCAGTACTTC. Encoded protein: CASSYGPYEQYF.

V and J are TRBV15 and TRBJ2-7; D call uncertain. CDR1 is LNHNV and CDR2 is YYDKDF in the germline V gene (reference sequence). The CDR3 covers 15 residues. The ends were cut back, 1 base at V and 2 bases at J, with 12 bases in the middle. CDR3 sequence reads: CATSRGGKRPYEQYF. CDR3 DNA: TGTGCCACCAGCAGAGGTGGGAAGAGGCCCTACGAGCAGTACTTC.

The chain has TRBV10-3 and TRBJ2-3; no reliable D call. CDR3 length equals 15 residues. Germline CDR1 and CDR2: ENHRY and SYGVKD. Trimming pared 3 bases from V and 0 bases from J, leaving 10 bases between. CDR3 sequence: CAISDSRISTDTQYF. CDR3 DNA: TGTGCCATCAGTGATTCGAGAATTAGCACAGATACGCAGTATTTT.

In DNA form, the CDR3 reads TGTGCCAGCGGATCGACAGCTCTCTCTGGGGCCAACGTCCTGACTTTC. It is translated as CASGSTALSGANVLTF. This sequence joins TRBV2 and TRBJ2-6, with D tentatively TRBD1 (5 bases). CDR1 is SNHLY, CDR2 FYNNEI, per germline. V gave up 8 bases and J gave up 0 bases, with 14 bases separating them. This CDR3 is 16 amino acids long.

V usage is TRBV6-6 and J usage is TRBJ1-6, with 8 bases aligning to TRBD1. This CDR3 has 14 amino acids. CDR1 and CDR2 (germline): MNHNY, SVGAGI (reference sequence). Trimming took 0 bases from V and 10 from J; bases not matched to a gene: 2. CDR3 residues: CASSYSDRVSPLHF. As DNA, the CDR3 is TGTGCCAGCAGTTACTCGGACAGGGTCTCACCCCTCCACTTT.